This T cell receptor (beta chain) originates from a study of radiotherapy plus CTLA-4 blockade in lung cancer. Germline lookup yields CDR1 SGHTA and CDR2 FQGNSA. The CDR3 consists of 14 residues. V shed 1 base and J shed 5 bases, with 12 bases lying between them. Sequencing used immunoSEQ multiplex PCR; TCRdb keeps in-frame clones, though not all of them. The sample yields about 73,000 clones, around 87% seen once. The sequencing used peripheral blood, collected from a patient treated with radiotherapy plus ipilimumab. The sequence came from a human donor with non-small cell lung cancer that progressed on radiotherapy plus ipilimumab. The rearrangement joins TRBV7-2 to TRBJ2-7; weak D call: TRBD1 (6 bases). The CDR3 region is CASSLGLGGDEQYF. CDR3 bases: TGTGCCAGCAGCTTAGGGCTAGGGGGAGACGAGCAGTACTTC.